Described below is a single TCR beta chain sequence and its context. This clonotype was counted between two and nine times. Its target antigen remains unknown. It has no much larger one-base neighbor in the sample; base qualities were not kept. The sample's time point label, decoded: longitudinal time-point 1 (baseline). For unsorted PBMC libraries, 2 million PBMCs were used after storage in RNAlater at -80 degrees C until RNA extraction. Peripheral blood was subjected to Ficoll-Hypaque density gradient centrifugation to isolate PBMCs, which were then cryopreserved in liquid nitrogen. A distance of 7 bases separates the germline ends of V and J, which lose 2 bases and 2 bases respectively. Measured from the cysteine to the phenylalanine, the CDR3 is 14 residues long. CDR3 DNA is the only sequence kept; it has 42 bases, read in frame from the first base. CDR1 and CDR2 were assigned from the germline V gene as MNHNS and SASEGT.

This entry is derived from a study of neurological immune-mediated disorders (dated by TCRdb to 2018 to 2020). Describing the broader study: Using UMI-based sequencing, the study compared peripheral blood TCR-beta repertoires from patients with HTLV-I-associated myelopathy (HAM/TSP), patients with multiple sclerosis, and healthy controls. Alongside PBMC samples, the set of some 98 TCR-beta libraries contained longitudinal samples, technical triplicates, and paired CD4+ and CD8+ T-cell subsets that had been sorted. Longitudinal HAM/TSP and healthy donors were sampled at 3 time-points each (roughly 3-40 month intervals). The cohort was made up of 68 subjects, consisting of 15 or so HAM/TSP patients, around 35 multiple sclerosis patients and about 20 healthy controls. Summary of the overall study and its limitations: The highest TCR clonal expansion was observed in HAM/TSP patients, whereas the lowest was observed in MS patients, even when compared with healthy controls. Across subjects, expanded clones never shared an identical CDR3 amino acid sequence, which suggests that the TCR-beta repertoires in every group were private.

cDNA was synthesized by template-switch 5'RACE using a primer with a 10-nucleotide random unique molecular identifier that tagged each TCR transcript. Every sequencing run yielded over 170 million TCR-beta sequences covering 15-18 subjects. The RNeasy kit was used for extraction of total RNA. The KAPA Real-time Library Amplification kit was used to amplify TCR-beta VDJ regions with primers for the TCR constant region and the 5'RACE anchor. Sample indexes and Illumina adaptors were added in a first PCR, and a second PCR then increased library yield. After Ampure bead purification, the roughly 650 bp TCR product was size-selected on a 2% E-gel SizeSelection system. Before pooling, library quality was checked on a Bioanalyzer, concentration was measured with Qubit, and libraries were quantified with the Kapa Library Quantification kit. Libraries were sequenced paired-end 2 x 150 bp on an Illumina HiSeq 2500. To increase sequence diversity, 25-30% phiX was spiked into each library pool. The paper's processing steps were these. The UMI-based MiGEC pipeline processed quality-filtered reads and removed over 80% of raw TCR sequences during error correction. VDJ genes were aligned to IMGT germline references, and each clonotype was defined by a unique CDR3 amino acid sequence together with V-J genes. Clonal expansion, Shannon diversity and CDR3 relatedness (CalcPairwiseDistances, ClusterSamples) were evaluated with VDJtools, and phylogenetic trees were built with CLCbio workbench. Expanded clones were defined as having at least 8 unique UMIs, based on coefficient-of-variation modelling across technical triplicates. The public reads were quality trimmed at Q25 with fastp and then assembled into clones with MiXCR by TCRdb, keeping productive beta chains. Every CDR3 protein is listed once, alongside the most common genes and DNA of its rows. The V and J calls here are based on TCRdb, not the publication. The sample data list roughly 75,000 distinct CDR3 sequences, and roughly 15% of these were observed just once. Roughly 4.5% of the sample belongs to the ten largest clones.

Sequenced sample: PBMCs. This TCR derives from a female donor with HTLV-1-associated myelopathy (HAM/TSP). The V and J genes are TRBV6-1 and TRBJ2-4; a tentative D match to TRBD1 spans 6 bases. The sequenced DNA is TGTGCCAGCAGTGAACAGGGGACCAAAAACATTCAGTACTTC. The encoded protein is CASSEQGTKNIQYF.